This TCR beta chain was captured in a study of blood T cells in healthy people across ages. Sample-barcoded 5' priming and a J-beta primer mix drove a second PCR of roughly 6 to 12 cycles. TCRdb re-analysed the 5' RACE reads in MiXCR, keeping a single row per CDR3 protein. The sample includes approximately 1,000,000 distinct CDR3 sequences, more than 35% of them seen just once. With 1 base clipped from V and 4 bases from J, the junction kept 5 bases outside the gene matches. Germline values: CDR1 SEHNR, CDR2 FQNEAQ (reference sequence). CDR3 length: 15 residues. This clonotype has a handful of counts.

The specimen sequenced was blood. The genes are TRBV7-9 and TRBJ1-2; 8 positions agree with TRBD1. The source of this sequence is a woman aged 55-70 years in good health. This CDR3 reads CASSLGAGGSYGYTF. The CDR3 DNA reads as TGTGCCAGCAGCTTAGGGGCAGGGGGCAGCTATGGCTACACCTTC. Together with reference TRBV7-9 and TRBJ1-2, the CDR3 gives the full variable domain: DTGVSQNPRHKITKRGQNVTFRCDPISEHNRLYWYRQTLGQGPEFLTYFQNEAQLEKSRLLSDRFSAERPKGSFSTLEIQRTEQGDSAMYLCASSLGAGGSYGYTFGSGTRLTVV.